This TCR beta chain derives from a study of read filtering for tumor transcriptome and immune sequencing. Study as a whole: By R-ISS, stages I, II and III held roughly 8, 16 and 7 patients. Transcriptome libraries were built from DNase-treated RNA. Study results and limitations: Approximately 80% of IR-seq clonotypes had one read, totaling roughly 3.5% of reads; RNA-seq: 74.6% and 44.6%. The CD138-negative fraction was mixed bone marrow immune cells, not pure T cells.

This CDR3 comprises 15 residues. Germline CDR1 reads LGHDT; CDR2 reads YNNKEL (reference sequence). V was trimmed by 1 base and J by 3 bases, leaving 13 bases between them. This clonotype was found many times. Antigen: not known. From around 0.4 ug of RNA, a library with molecular barcoded alpha/delta and beta/gamma adaptors was made. TCRdb re-called the reads through MiXCR, storing one row per CDR3 protein. The repertoire includes around 130,000 distinct CDR3 sequences, 10% to 15% of them detected once, and approximately 11% sits in the top ten. The TCR was taken from a donor aged 40 or over with multiple myeloma. V and J are TRBV3-1 and TRBJ2-7; D possibly corresponds to TRBD2 (5 bases). Sequencing was carried out using a population of CD138-negative cells sorted from bone marrow. In DNA, the CDR3 is TGTGCCAGCAGCCAAGGGACTGCGAGGTTCTACGAGCAGTACTTC. Its protein product is CASSQGTARFYEQYF.